This TCR beta chain emerged from a study of T cells in Graves' hyperthyroidism and ophthalmopathy. RNA transcripts yielded amplified TCR beta CDR3 regions. The TCR CDR3 first-round RT-PCR relied on the HTBI primer set. TCRdb processed the multiplex PCR reads anew with MiXCR; each CDR3 protein has one entry. The sample includes some 550,000 distinct CDR3 sequences, 20% to 25% of them seen just once. Study results and caveats: Expanded thyroid clonotypes (above 0.001) were mostly also found in blood. Progression to ophthalmopathy was predicted a median of approximately 6.4 months early. A model using 13 V-J features told ophthalmopathy apart from stable hyperthyroidism.

The table lists this clonotype with many counts. Its specificity is not known. V shed 4 bases, J shed 8 bases, and the junction held 7 bases outside the gene matches. This CDR3 is 14 amino acids long. Germline V lookup: CDR1 SGHRS, CDR2 YFSETQ. The receptor was isolated from a man younger than 35 with Graves' hyperthyroidism. Sequencing was done on a sample of blood. The chain joins TRBV5-1 to TRBJ1-3, with 9 positions matching TRBD1. The chain's CDR3 is CASSMGQGADTIYF. The CDR3 coding sequence is TGCGCCAGCAGCATGGGACAGGGAGCAGACACCATATATTTT.